What follows is one TCR beta chain and its context. Its specificity is unknown. This sample was included in a study of cytomegalovirus exposure and HLA in healthy donors. Per the germline V gene, CDR1 is KGHSH and CDR2 is LQKENI. There are 12 residues in the CDR3. V trimming: 4 bases; J trimming: 10 bases; junction bases outside the gene matches: 4. The PCR had 60 Vbeta and 13 Jbeta primers. Method: immunoSEQ multiplex PCR; TCRdb's copy keeps in-frame clones and lacks some. Seen here are about 200,000 clones, around 88% observed once, and the top ten hold less than 0.4%. General study results and limits: It was reported that TCR beta sequences correctly inferred the HLA-A and HLA-B alleles for most subjects. Rare TCR sequences dominated, though some public TCRs recurred in many donors. Researchers reported that a few CMV-associated chains were confirmed in vitro as CMV antigen-specific. Certain sequence variants were highly shared and formed a cluster, and this cluster was likely a sequencing artifact.

The material sequenced was PBMCs. This rearrangement joins TRBV18 to TRBJ2-1, with 7 nucleotides matching TRBD1. The sequence was collected from a woman in her thirties in good health and CMV-seronegative. CDR3 in DNA: TGTGCCAGCTCACAGGACAGGTCCGAGCAGTTCTTC. Its protein product is CASSQDRSEQFF.